Below are 5 T cell receptor beta chains sequenced from a single sample in a study of T cell repertoires in cytomegalovirus infection. Using its own MiXCR run on the reads, TCRdb lists one record per CDR3 protein. The sample has approximately 310,000 distinct CDR3 sequences; about 25% are singletons. Their antigens remain unidentified. The starting material was cultured PBMCs, obtained from culture after CMV antigen stimulation. These receptors came from a human donor in good health (CMV status not recorded). Some clones in this sample may be carry-over from other donors' samples.

Ten or more counts support this clonotype. The genes are TRBV7-2 and TRBJ1-3, with a weak D call TRBD1 (6 bases). The CDR3 contains 19 residues. The germline V and J ends were trimmed by 1 base and 4 bases, with 23 bases remaining between them. Per germline, CDR1 SGHTA and CDR2 FQGNSA. In DNA, the CDR3 is TGTGCCAGCAGCTTAGTGGCGGGGGCGAAGGCCCGCTCCGGAAACACCATATATTTT. Its protein product is CASSLVAGAKARSGNTIYF.

The chain links TRBV19 to TRBJ2-3; D remains ambiguous. Between the trimmed V and J ends, which lost 4 bases and 3 bases, there was a span of 8 bases. CDR3 length: 13 residues. Germline assignment: CDR1 LNHDA and CDR2 SQIVND (reference sequence). CDR3 coding DNA: TGTGCCAGTAGTACCCGTCTGACAGATACGCAGTATTTT. Translation gives CASSTRLTDTQYF. Full variable domain (missing parts from reference TRBV19 and TRBJ2-3): DGGITQSPKYLFRKEGQNVTLSCEQNLNHDAMYWYRQDPGQGLRLIYYSQIVNDFQKGDIAEGYSVSREKKESFPLTVTSAQKNPTAFYLCASSTRLTDTQYFGPGTRLTVL.

The chain recombines TRBV11-2 with TRBJ2-1, with D tentatively TRBD1 (7 bases). CDR3 length: 18 residues. The germline CDR1 and CDR2 sequences are SGHAT and FQNNGV. Trimming cost V 1 base and J 8 bases, with 24 bases left between them. CDR3 DNA: TGTGCCAGCAGCTTAGCACTCTTCGCAGGGGGGATATTAGATGAGCAGTTCTTC. Its protein product is CASSLALFAGGILDEQFF.

The chain links TRBV12-3 or TRBV12-4 to TRBJ2-1, with 10 bases identical to TRBD2. V lost 6 bases, J lost 9 bases, and 8 bases stayed unmatched. The CDR3 consists of 14 residues. As DNA, the CDR3 is TGTGCCAGCAGCATAGCGGGAGGCTGGGGTGAGCAGTTCTTC. Protein product: CASSIAGGWGEQFF.

The gene calls are TRBV7-9 and TRBJ2-2; maybe TRBD1 (5 bases). This CDR3 is built from 14 residues. V lost 8 bases and J 7 bases, leaving 17 bases between the germline ends. In germline, CDR1 is SEHNR, CDR2 FQNEAQ (reference sequence). The CDR3 DNA is TGTGCCAGCGTTATCGGCAGGGCTGGCGGGGAGCTGTTTTTT. This codes for CASVIGRAGGELFF.